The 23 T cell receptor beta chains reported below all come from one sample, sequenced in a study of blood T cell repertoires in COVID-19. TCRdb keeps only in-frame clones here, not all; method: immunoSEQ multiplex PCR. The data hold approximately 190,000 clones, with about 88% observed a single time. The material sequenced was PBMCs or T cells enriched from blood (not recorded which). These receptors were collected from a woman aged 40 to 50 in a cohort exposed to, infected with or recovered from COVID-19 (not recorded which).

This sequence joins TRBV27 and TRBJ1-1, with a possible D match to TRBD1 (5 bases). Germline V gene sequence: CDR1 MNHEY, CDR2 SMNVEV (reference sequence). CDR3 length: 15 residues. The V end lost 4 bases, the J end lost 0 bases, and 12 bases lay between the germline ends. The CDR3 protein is CASSSSGHLNTEAFF. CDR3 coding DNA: TGTGCCAGCAGTTCCTCCGGACACCTGAACACTGAAGCTTTCTTT.

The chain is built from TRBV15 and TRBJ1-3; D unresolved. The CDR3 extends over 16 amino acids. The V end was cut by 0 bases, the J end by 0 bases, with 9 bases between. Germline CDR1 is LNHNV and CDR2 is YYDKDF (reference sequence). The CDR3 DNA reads TGTGCCACCAGCAGAGATTCCGGAGTCTCTGGAAACACCATATATTTT. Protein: CATSRDSGVSGNTIYF.

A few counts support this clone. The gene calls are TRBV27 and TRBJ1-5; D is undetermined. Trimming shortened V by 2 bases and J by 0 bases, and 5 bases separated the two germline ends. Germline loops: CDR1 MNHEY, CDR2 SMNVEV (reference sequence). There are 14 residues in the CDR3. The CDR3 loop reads CASSLGVSNQPQHF. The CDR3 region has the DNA TGTGCCAGCAGTTTAGGAGTTAGCAATCAGCCCCAGCATTTT.

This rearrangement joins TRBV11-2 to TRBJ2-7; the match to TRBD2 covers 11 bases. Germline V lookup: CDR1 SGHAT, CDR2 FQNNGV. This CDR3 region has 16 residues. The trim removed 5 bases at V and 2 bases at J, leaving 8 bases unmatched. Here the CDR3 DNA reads TGTGCCAGCAGCCAGCGACTAGCGGGGCCCACCTACGAGCAGTACTTC. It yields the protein CASSQRLAGPTYEQYF.

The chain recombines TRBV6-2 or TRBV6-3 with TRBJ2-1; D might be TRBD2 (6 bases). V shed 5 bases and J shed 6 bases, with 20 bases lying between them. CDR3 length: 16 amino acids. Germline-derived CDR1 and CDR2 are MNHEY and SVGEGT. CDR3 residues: CASSPLAVQRANEQFF. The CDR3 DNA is TGTGCCAGCAGTCCCCTCGCAGTCCAGCGGGCCAATGAGCAGTTCTTC.

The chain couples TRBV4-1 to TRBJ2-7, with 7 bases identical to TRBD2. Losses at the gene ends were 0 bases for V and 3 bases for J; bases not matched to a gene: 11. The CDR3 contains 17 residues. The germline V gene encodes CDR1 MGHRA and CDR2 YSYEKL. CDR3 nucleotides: TGCGCCAGCAGCCAAGACATTCATCGGGAGGACTTCTACGAGCAGTACTTC. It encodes CASSQDIHREDFYEQYF.

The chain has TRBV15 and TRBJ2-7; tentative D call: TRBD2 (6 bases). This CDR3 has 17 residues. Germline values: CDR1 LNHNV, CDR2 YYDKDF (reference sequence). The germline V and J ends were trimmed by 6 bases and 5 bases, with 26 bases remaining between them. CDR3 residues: CATRKRGTRPASDEQYF. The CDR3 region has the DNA TGTGCCACCAGAAAACGGGGGACTCGACCCGCTTCGGACGAGCAGTACTTC.

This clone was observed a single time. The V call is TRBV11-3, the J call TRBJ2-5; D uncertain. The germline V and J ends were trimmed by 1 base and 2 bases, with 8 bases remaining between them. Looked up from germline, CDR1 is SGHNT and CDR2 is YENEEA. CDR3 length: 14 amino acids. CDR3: CASSLGSGQETQYF. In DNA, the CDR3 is TGTGCCAGCAGCTTAGGCTCAGGTCAAGAGACCCAGTACTTC.

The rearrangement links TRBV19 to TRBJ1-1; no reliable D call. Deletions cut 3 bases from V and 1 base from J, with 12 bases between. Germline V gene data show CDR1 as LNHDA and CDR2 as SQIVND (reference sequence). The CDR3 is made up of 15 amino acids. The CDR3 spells CASSIYLEGNTEAFF. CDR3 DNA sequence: TGTGCCAGTAGTATTTATTTAGAGGGGAACACTGAAGCTTTCTTT.

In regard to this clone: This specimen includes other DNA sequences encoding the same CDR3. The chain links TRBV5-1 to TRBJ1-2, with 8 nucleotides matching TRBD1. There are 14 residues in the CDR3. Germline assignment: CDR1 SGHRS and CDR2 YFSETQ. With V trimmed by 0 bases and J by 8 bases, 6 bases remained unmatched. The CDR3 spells CASSLEGQGRGYTF. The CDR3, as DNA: TGCGCCAGCAGCTTGGAAGGACAGGGTAGGGGCTACACCTTC.

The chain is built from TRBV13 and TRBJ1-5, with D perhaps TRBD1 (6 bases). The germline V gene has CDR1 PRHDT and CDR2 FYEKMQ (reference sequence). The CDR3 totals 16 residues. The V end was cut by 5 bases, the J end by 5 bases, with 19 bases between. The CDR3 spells CASSERSGGGDQPQHF. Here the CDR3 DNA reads TGTGCCAGCAGCGAGCGATCGGGTGGGGGCGATCAGCCCCAGCATTTT.

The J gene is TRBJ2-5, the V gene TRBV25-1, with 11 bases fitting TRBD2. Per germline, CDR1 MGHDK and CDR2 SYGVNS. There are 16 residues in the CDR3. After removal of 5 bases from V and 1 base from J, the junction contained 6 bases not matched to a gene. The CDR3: CASSPSGTSGQETQYF. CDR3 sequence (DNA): TGTGCCAGCAGTCCCTCAGGGACTAGCGGCCAAGAGACCCAGTACTTC. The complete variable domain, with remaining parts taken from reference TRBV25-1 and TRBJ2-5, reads EADIYQTPRYLVIGTGKKITLECSQTMGHDKMYWYQQDPGMELHLIHYSYGVNSTEKGDLSSESTVSRIRTEHFPLTLESARPSHTSQYLCASSPSGTSGQETQYFGPGTRLLVL.

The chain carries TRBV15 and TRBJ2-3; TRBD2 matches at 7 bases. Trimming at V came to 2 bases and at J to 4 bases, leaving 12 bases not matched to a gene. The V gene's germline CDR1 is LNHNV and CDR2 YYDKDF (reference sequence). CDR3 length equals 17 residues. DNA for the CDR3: TGTGCCACCAGCAGATCCATGGGGGGGAGGGCCCCAGATACGCAGTATTTT. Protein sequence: CATSRSMGGRAPDTQYF.

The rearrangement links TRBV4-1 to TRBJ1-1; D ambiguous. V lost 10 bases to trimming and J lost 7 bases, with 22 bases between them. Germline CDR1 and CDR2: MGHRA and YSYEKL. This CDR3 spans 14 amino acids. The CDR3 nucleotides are TGCGCCACCCGGGGAGGTTTCGAGGCGAGTGAAGCTTTCTTT. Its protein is CATRGGFEASEAFF.

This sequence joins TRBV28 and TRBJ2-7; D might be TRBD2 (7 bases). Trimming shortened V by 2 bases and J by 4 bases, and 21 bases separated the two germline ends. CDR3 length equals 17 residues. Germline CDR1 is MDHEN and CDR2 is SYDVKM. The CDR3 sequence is CASSLEFRGAQGYEQYF. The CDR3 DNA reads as TGTGCCAGCAGTTTAGAGTTTCGGGGGGCGCAGGGATACGAGCAGTACTTC.

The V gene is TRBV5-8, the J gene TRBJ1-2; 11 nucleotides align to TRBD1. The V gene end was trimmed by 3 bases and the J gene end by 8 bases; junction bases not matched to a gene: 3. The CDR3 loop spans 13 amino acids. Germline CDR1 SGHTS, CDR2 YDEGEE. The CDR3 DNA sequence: TGTGCCAGCAGCTGGGACAGGGGGGGCGGCTACACCTTC. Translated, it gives CASSWDRGGGYTF.

CDR3 loop: CASSYQQEGGQYF. The CDR3 region has the DNA TGTGCCAGCAGTTACCAACAGGAGGGTGGCCAGTACTTC. The chain links TRBV12-3 or TRBV12-4 to TRBJ2-5, with a tentative D call TRBD2 (6 bases). V lost 4 bases and J lost 10, with 16 bases in between. The CDR3 is made up of 13 amino acids.

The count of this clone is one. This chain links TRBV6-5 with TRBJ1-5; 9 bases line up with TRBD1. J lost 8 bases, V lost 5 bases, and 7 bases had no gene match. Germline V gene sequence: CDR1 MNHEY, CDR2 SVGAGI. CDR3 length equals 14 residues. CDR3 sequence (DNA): TGTGCCAGCAGTACCTGGACAGGGGTAGAGCCCCAGCATTTT. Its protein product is CASSTWTGVEPQHF.

The CDR3 is CASSAERGFGEKLFF. For the CDR3, the DNA is TGTGCCAGCAGCGCCGAACGGGGATTTGGAGAAAAACTGTTTTTT. V gene TRBV11-3 combines with J gene TRBJ1-4; the D is unclear. CDR3 length: 15 amino acids. Germline assignment: CDR1 SGHNT and CDR2 YENEEA. V gave up 5 bases and J gave up 8 bases, with 18 bases separating them.

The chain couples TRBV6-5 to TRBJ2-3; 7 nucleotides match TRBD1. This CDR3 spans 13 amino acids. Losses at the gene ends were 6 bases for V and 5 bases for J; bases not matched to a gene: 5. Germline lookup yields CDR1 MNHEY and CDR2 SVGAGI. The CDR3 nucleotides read TGTGCCAGCAGGGAGACAGGGAAAGATACGCAGTATTTT. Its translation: CASRETGKDTQYF.

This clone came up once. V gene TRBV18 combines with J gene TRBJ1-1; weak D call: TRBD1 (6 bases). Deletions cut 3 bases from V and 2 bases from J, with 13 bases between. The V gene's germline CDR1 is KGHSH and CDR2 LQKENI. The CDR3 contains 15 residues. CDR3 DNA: TGTGCCAGCTCACCGTCCGACAGGCCCAACACTGAAGCTTTCTTT. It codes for CASSPSDRPNTEAFF.

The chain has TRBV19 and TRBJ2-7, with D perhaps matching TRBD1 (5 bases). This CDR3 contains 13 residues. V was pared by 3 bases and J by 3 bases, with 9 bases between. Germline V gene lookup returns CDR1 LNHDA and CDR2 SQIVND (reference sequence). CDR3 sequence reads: CASSMVGDYEQYF. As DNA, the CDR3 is TGTGCCAGTAGTATGGTAGGGGACTACGAGCAGTACTTC.

The CDR3 is CASSPSFGTGETGELFF. In nucleotides, the CDR3 is TGTGCCAGCTCACCGTCTTTCGGGACAGGGGAAACCGGGGAGCTGTTTTTT. The V and J genes are TRBV18 and TRBJ2-2, with 10 bases identical to TRBD1. The CDR3 loop spans 17 amino acids. CDR1 is KGHSH and CDR2 is LQKENI in the germline V gene. With V trimmed by 3 bases and J by 5 bases, 9 bases remained unmatched.